Shown below are 27 T cell receptor beta chains from a single sample sequenced in a study of T cells after posttransplantation cyclophosphamide. Method: immunoSEQ multiplex PCR; TCRdb's copy keeps in-frame clones and lacks some. The top ten clones hold roughly 2.9% of a sample with about 47,000 clones, about 90% of them seen once. Sequenced: PBMCs. The receptors stem from a woman between 45 and 65 years old in good health and a related stem cell transplant donor.

The rearrangement joins TRBV6-4 to TRBJ1-2; D is ambiguous. This CDR3 has 16 amino acids. Germline CDR1 and CDR2: MRHNA and SNTAGT. Trimming cost V 2 bases and J 6 bases, with 19 bases left between them. The DNA for the CDR3 is TGTGCCAGCAGTGACCAGACTTCCATATACTTTCATGGCTACACCTTC. Translation: CASSDQTSIYFHGYTF.

With respect to this clone: Compared with germline, one end of the junction differs, possibly owing to a read error. The genes are TRBV6-6 and TRBJ1-1; possibly TRBD1 for D (6 bases). Germline V gives CDR1 MNHNY, CDR2 SVGAGI (reference sequence). CDR3 length: 14 amino acids. This chain's CDR3 is CASSYSFGGGRSVF. Here the CDR3 DNA reads TGTGCCAGCAGTTACTCTTTCGGCGGGGGGCGATCTGTCTTT.

This chain connects TRBV2 to TRBJ1-4, with 7 bases lining up with TRBD1. J was trimmed by 7 bases and V by 4 bases; bases with no gene match: 6. The CDR3 is 14 amino acids. Germline CDR1 reads SNHLY; CDR2 reads FYNNEI. In DNA, the CDR3 is TGTGCCAGCAGTGTTGGCAGGGGGTCTGAAAAACTGTTTTTT. It translates to CASSVGRGSEKLFF. Variable domain in full (rest from reference TRBV2 and TRBJ1-4): EPEVTQTPSHQVTQMGQEVILRCVPISNHLYFYWYRQILGQKVEFLVSFYNNEISEKSEIFDDQFSVERPDGSNFTLKIRSTKLEDSAMYFCASSVGRGSEKLFFGSGTQLSVL.

This sequence joins TRBV5-6 and TRBJ2-2; 7 bases are a match to TRBD1. V shed 0 bases, J shed 5 bases, and the junction held 7 bases outside the gene matches. The CDR3 covers 16 residues. The germline V gene has CDR1 SGHDT and CDR2 YYEEEE. In DNA, the CDR3 is TGTGCCAGCAGCTTGGCCCGACAGGGAAGGACCGGGGAGCTGTTTTTT. Translation: CASSLARQGRTGELFF.

V gene TRBV7-3 combines with J gene TRBJ2-3; 8 bases fit TRBD2. The germline V gene has CDR1 SGHTA and CDR2 FQGTGA. This CDR3 contains 16 residues. Losses at the gene ends were 2 bases for V and 2 bases for J; bases not matched to a gene: 6. CDR3 sequence reads: CASSLVPGGNTDTQYF. The CDR3 DNA is TGTGCCAGCAGCTTAGTTCCGGGAGGGAACACAGATACGCAGTATTTT.

This clone was counted a single time. The chain is built from TRBV6-1 and TRBJ2-7; D is perhaps TRBD1 (6 bases). The CDR3 sequence is 15 residues long. In germline, CDR1 is MNHNS, CDR2 SASEGT. V lost 6 bases and J lost 1, with 16 bases in between. The DNA for the CDR3 is TGTGCCAGCAGCGCCCTCCTAGGACAGTCCTACGAGCAGTACTTC. This sequence encodes CASSALLGQSYEQYF.

The chain links TRBV27 to TRBJ2-5; possible D gene TRBD2, 5 bases. The V gene lost 5 bases and the J gene lost 1 base, with 8 bases spanning the gap. The V gene's germline CDR1 is MNHEY and CDR2 SMNVEV (reference sequence). The CDR3 contains 13 residues. CDR3 nucleotide sequence: TGTGCCAGCAGTCGGAGGCCCCAAGAGACCCAGTACTTC. Translated, it gives CASSRRPQETQYF.

The chain links TRBV18 to TRBJ1-2; 8 bases map to TRBD1. The V gene's germline CDR1 is KGHSH and CDR2 LQKENI. The CDR3 extends over 18 amino acids. V lost 2 bases and J lost 1; bases outside the gene matches: 12. The CDR3 bases are TGTGCCAGCTCACCAGATATTACAGGGGGAGTTCTTAACTATGGCTACACCTTC. Translation: CASSPDITGGVLNYGYTF.

The gene calls are TRBV9 and TRBJ2-1; a weak D match, TRBD1 (5 bases). Germline assignment: CDR1 SGDLS and CDR2 YYNGEE. This CDR3 has 14 amino acids. Trimming shortened V by 0 bases and J by 10 bases, and 14 bases separated the two germline ends. CDR3 DNA sequence: TGTGCCAGCAGCGTAGCTTCAGGACAAGGGGAGCAGTTCTTC. It specifies CASSVASGQGEQFF.

The chain couples TRBV5-1 to TRBJ1-4; possibly TRBD1 for D (6 bases). Germline V gene data show CDR1 as SGHRS and CDR2 as YFSETQ. This CDR3 comprises 14 residues. V lost 5 bases to trimming and J lost 4 bases, with 12 bases between them. The CDR3 loop is CASRWTVVNEKLFF. CDR3 nucleotides: TGCGCCAGCAGGTGGACAGTTGTTAATGAAAAACTGTTTTTT.

The chain uses TRBV5-8 and TRBJ2-2; 7 bases fit TRBD1. V gave up 4 bases and J gave up 1 base; unmatched junction bases: 4. The CDR3 loop spans 15 amino acids. CDR1 is SGHTS and CDR2 is YDEGEE in the germline V gene. The CDR3 loop is CASSPGTENTGELFF. The DNA of the CDR3 is TGTGCCAGCAGCCCCGGGACAGAGAACACCGGGGAGCTGTTTTTT.

V usage is TRBV27 and J usage is TRBJ2-3, with D possibly being TRBD1 (7 bases). CDR1 is MNHEY and CDR2 is SMNVEV in the germline V gene (reference sequence). The CDR3 has 19 amino acids. Trimming took 11 bases from V and 2 from J, leaving 32 bases between them. The CDR3 DNA reads as TGTGCCGCTCCCCGCAGGGGGTGGGTAGCGGATCCTCTCACAGATACGCAGTATTTT. Translating gives CAAPRRGWVADPLTDTQYF.

V is TRBV7-8 and J is TRBJ2-1, with 11 positions matching TRBD2. The CDR3 extends over 16 amino acids. Losses at the gene ends were 5 bases for V and 7 bases for J; bases not matched to a gene: 10. CDR1 and CDR2 (germline): SGHVS, FQNEAQ. The CDR3 sequence: CASSLEGLAVGNEQFF. In DNA, the CDR3 is TGTGCCAGCAGCCTAGAGGGACTAGCGGTAGGGAATGAGCAGTTCTTC.

A remark on this clone: Other DNA sequences in the same sample also yield this CDR3. This chain links TRBV28 with TRBJ2-7; 9 nucleotides align to TRBD1. V was pared by 5 bases and J by 3 bases, with 8 bases of the junction left unmatched. CDR3 length: 15 residues. CDR1 MDHEN and CDR2 SYDVKM come from the germline V gene. The CDR3 coding sequence is TGTGCCAGCAGTCCTACCGGGACAGGGAGCTACGAGCAGTACTTC. Translation gives CASSPTGTGSYEQYF.

The V gene is TRBV15, the J gene TRBJ1-4; 7 bases are shared with TRBD1. V gave up 0 bases and J gave up 7 bases; unmatched junction bases: 5. The germline V gene has CDR1 LNHNV and CDR2 YYDKDF (reference sequence). The CDR3 is made up of 15 amino acids. The CDR3 sequence is CATSRDPGDSEKLFF. The CDR3 nucleotides are TGTGCCACCAGCAGAGATCCCGGGGACAGTGAAAAACTGTTTTTT.

The rearrangement joins TRBV28 to TRBJ1-2; tentative D call: TRBD1 (5 bases). This CDR3 spans 16 amino acids. The germline CDR1 and CDR2 sequences are MDHEN and SYDVKM. V lost 5 bases and J lost 2, with 18 bases in between. CDR3 sequence reads: CASSLGGIPLNYGYTF. The CDR3 DNA follows: TGTGCCAGCAGTCTGGGGGGAATTCCCCTCAACTATGGCTACACCTTC.

The J gene is TRBJ2-1, the V gene TRBV5-1; D may be TRBD1 (6 bases). This CDR3 has 16 amino acids. Trimming removed 8 bases from V and 5 bases from J, with 23 bases in between. The V gene's germline CDR1 is SGHRS and CDR2 YFSETQ. The DNA for the CDR3 is TGCGCCAGTACACTCCCGGGACACCAAGGGGACAATGAGCAGTTCTTC. Amino acid sequence: CASTLPGHQGDNEQFF.

This chain uses TRBV11-2 with TRBJ2-1, with TRBD1 matching over 10 bases. The CDR3 length is 13 residues. The germline CDR1 and CDR2 sequences are SGHAT and FQNNGV. With 11 bases clipped from V and 2 bases from J, the junction kept 3 bases outside the gene matches. The CDR3 sequence: CAGGTGAYNEQFF. The DNA of the CDR3 is TGTGCCGGGGGGACAGGGGCCTACAATGAGCAGTTCTTC.

This clone came up a few times. This chain links TRBV18 with TRBJ1-3; TRBD1 matches at 9 bases. Germline assignment: CDR1 KGHSH and CDR2 LQKENI. The CDR3 loop spans 15 amino acids. With V trimmed by 3 bases and J by 4 bases, 4 bases remained unmatched. The CDR3 spells CASSPETGGGNTIYF. The CDR3 DNA reads TGTGCCAGCTCACCGGAGACAGGGGGAGGAAACACCATATATTTT.

This chain connects TRBV19 to TRBJ1-5, with D tentatively TRBD1 (5 bases). Germline CDR1 LNHDA, CDR2 SQIVND (reference sequence). The CDR3 is 13 residues long. Between the trimmed V and J ends, which lost 6 bases and 5 bases, there was a span of 11 bases. CDR3 in amino acids: CASRIPGDQPQHF. The CDR3 region has the DNA TGTGCCAGTAGGATTCCGGGGGATCAGCCCCAGCATTTT.

The chain carries TRBV10-3 and TRBJ1-1, with 10 bases that match TRBD1. The germline CDR1 and CDR2 sequences are ENHRY and SYGVKD. The CDR3 sequence is 13 residues long. Losses at the gene ends were 9 bases for V and 3 bases for J; bases not matched to a gene: 4. CDR3 residues: CAIHGQGDTEAFF. The DNA for the CDR3 is TGTGCCATACATGGACAGGGGGACACTGAAGCTTTCTTT.

This chain connects TRBV5-1 to TRBJ2-5; D is ambiguous. CDR3 length: 14 residues. Germline V CDR1 and CDR2: SGHRS, YFSETQ. The V end was cut by 1 base, the J end by 0 bases, with 7 bases between. CDR3 nucleotides: TGCGCCAGCAGCTTGCTTGTCTACCAAGAGACCCAGTACTTC. It translates to CASSLLVYQETQYF.

The gene calls are TRBV27 and TRBJ1-2; no clear D gene. V was shortened by 0 bases and J by 4 bases, with 12 bases between the two germline ends. Germline V lookup: CDR1 MNHEY, CDR2 SMNVEV (reference sequence). The CDR3 has 15 amino acids. The CDR3, as DNA: TGTGCCAGCAGTTTATCGCTTGGCCGTGCCTATGGCTACACCTTC. Its translation is CASSLSLGRAYGYTF.

The chain recombines TRBV2 with TRBJ1-3, with D uncertain. Looked up from germline, CDR1 is SNHLY and CDR2 is FYNNEI. V was trimmed by 6 bases and J by 0 bases, leaving 9 bases between them. This CDR3 has 14 amino acids. In DNA, the CDR3 is TGTGCCAGCAGCGCGGGCCTCTCTGGAAACACCATATATTTT. This translates into CASSAGLSGNTIYF.

The chain carries TRBV20-1 and TRBJ1-2; unclear D gene. The CDR3 is 9 residues long. From germline, CDR1 is DFQATT and CDR2 SNEGSKA (reference sequence). The V end lost 6 bases, the J end lost 8 bases, and 7 bases lay between the germline ends. Here the CDR3 reads CSARAGYTF. DNA for the CDR3: TGCAGTGCGCGTGCGGGCTACACCTTC.

J is TRBJ2-7 and V is TRBV19, with 10 bases identical to TRBD2. This CDR3 contains 14 residues. Per the germline V gene, CDR1 is LNHDA and CDR2 is SQIVND (reference sequence). J gave up 0 bases and V 9 bases, and 5 bases lay outside the gene matches. CDR3 protein: CASRRLAGSYEQYF. CDR3 in DNA: TGTGCCAGCCGCCGACTAGCGGGCTCCTACGAGCAGTACTTC.

This clone was recorded a few times. The chain joins TRBV7-9 to TRBJ1-5, with a tentative D call TRBD1 (5 bases). Germline V CDR1 and CDR2: SEHNR, FQNEAQ (reference sequence). With 4 bases removed from V and 7 bases from J, the gap between germline ends came to 17 bases. The CDR3 is 15 residues long. The DNA of the CDR3 is TGTGCCAGCAGCTCTCACAAGGGGTCAGGACAGCCCCAGCATTTT. It yields the protein CASSSHKGSGQPQHF.